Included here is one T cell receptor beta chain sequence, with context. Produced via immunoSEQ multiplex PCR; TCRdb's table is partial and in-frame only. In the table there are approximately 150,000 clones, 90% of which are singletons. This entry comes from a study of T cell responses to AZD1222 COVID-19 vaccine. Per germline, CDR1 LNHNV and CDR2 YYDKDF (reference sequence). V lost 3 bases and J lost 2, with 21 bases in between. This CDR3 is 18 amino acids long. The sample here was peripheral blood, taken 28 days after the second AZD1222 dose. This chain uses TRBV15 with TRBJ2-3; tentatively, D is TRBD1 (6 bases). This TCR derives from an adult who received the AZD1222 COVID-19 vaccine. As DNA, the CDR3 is TGTGCCACCAGCAGCCTGGGACGGACAGAGGATCTCACAGATACGCAGTATTTT. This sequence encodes CATSSLGRTEDLTDTQYF.